Listed below are T cell receptor beta chains from one sample, sequenced in a study of blood T cell repertoires in COVID-19. Here immunoSEQ multiplex PCR was the method, and the copy in TCRdb shows in-frame clones only, minus some. The table lists roughly 250,000 clones, around 90% of them singletons. The sequenced sample consisted of PBMCs or T cells enriched from blood (not recorded which). The receptors shown here come from a woman aged 40 to 50 with acute COVID-19. Each CDR3 is given with its conserved first and last residue. The order of the fields is D gene, J gene, V gene, clone size, CDR3 DNA, CDR3 protein. A D gene is named only where the DNA matches it firmly. Only part of the rows carry a size: once, few, many, or a class if the clone is expanded.

TRBD1	TRBJ2-3	TRBV4-1	once	TGCGCCAGCAGTTTTTTGGGGACAGGGATCACAGATACGCAGTATTTT	CASSFLGTGITDTQYF
-	TRBJ2-5	TRBV5-4	-	TGTGCCAGCAGCTTGGATCCGGGGGGCGTTAGGGAGACCCAGTACTTC	CASSLDPGGVRETQYF
-	TRBJ2-5	TRBV14	-	TGTGCCAGCAGCTGGAACGGGGGAGTGGGACAAGAGACCCAGTACTTC	CASSWNGGVGQETQYF
-	TRBJ2-4	TRBV11-3	-	TGTGCCAGCAGCGACTTTTCCGGGGAAAACATTCAGTACTTC	CASSDFSGENIQYF
TRBD2	TRBJ2-3	TRBV18	once	TGTGCCAGCTCACCACCTCGGGGGAGGGTCTCAGATACGCAGTATTTT	CASSPPRGRVSDTQYF
-	TRBJ2-5	TRBV19	-	TGTGCCAGTAGTACCGGGACAACGGAGACCCAGTACTTC	CASSTGTTETQYF
TRBD1	TRBJ2-5	TRBV24-1	-	TGTGCCACCAGTGACCGGGACAGGGCAGGGGAGACCCAGTACTTC	CATSDRDRAGETQYF
-	TRBJ2-2	TRBV24-1	-	TGTGCCACCAGTAGTTGGGGAGCCACCGGGGAGCTGTTTTTT	CATSSWGATGELFF
TRBD1	TRBJ1-2	TRBV14	-	TGTGCCAGCAGACCACCCGGGACAGGGGCACTGGGTAGCTATGGCTACACCTTC	CASRPPGTGALGSYGYTF
-	TRBJ1-2	TRBV29-1	once	TGCAGCGTTGAAGACAGGGGAGCATATGGCTACACCTTC	CSVEDRGAYGYTF
-	TRBJ2-3	TRBV5-1	-	TGCGCCAGCAGCTTGGCCGTAAGGAGGACAGATACGCAGTATTTT	CASSLAVRRTDTQYF
TRBD2	TRBJ2-7	TRBV2	-	TGTGCCAGCAGTGATCCGCTAGCGGGAGGAAAGTACGAGCAGTACTTC	CASSDPLAGGKYEQYF
-	TRBJ1-1	TRBV19	-	TGTGCCAGTTTTAACAGGGTCGGCACTGAAGCTTTCTTT	CASFNRVGTEAFF
TRBD1	TRBJ1-1	TRBV6-2/TRBV6-3	-	TGTGCCAGCAGTTACAGGACAGGGGCGACTGAAGCTTTCTTT	CASSYRTGATEAFF
-	TRBJ1-2	TRBV4-1	-	TGCGCCAGCAGCCAAGAACCGGGATTGCGAGGGAACTATGGCTACACCTTC	CASSQEPGLRGNYGYTF
TRBD1	TRBJ1-5	TRBV18	-	TGTGCCAGCTCGCCGTCGGACAGGGCTCAGCCCCAGCATTTT	CASSPSDRAQPQHF
TRBD1	TRBJ2-7	TRBV7-8	-	TGTGCCAGCAGCTCGTCGGGACAGGGATTCGAGCAGTACTTC	CASSSSGQGFEQYF
-	TRBJ2-1	TRBV5-1	-	TGCGCCAGCAGCTTGGTTCAGAGGGCCGACAATGAGCAGTTCTTC	CASSLVQRADNEQFF
TRBD1	TRBJ1-1	TRBV5-1	once	TGCGCCAGCAGCTACGGACAGGGGGCCGTCACTGAAGCTTTCTTT	CASSYGQGAVTEAFF
-	TRBJ1-6	TRBV6-5	few	TGTGCCAGCAGTTCAGGCCCCTATAATTCACCCCTCCACTTT	CASSSGPYNSPLHF
TRBD1	TRBJ1-1	TRBV4-2	-	TGTGCCAGCAGCCAAGGCGGGGGACAGGGAGTCAGTATTAGTGCGGACACTGAAGCTTTCTTT	CASSQGGGQGVSISADTEAFF
-	TRBJ1-4	TRBV7-9	once	TGTGCCAGCAGCTTGGATCAGGGCAATAATGAAAAACTGTTTTTT	CASSLDQGNNEKLFF
-	TRBJ1-5	TRBV2	once	TGTGCCAGCAGGGCAGGGATAGGTCAGCCCCAGCATTTT	CASRAGIGQPQHF
TRBD1	TRBJ2-7	TRBV5-1	-	TGCGCCAGCAGCGCCGGACAGGGAACCTACGAGCAGTACTTC	CASSAGQGTYEQYF
-	TRBJ2-7	TRBV18	-	TGTGCCAGCTCACGAGTGGCAGGGGAAGCGTACGAGCAGTACTTC	CASSRVAGEAYEQYF
-	TRBJ1-6	TRBV7-8	-	TGTGCCAGCAGCTTAGAAGCGGCCTCTTATAATTCACCCCTCCACTTT	CASSLEAASYNSPLHF
-	TRBJ1-3	TRBV7-9	-	TGTGCCAGCAGCCCATCCCTAGACAGTTCACATTCCTCTGGAAACACCATATATTTT	CASSPSLDSSHSSGNTIYF
TRBD1	TRBJ2-2	TRBV19	-	TGTGCCAGTAGGGTTCGGACAGGGGGAACGAACACCGGGGAGCTGTTTTTT	CASRVRTGGTNTGELFF
-	TRBJ2-5	TRBV19	-	TGTGCCAGTAGTATAGATTCGTCGGAGACCCAGTACTTC	CASSIDSSETQYF
TRBD1	TRBJ1-2	TRBV19	-	TGTGCCAGTAGTACCGGGACAGGGGTAATCTATGGCTACACCTTC	CASSTGTGVIYGYTF
-	TRBJ1-3	TRBV7-9	-	TGTGCCAGCAGCGCCTCAGGCAGCTCTGGAAACACCATATATTTT	CASSASGSSGNTIYF
TRBD2	TRBJ2-5	TRBV6-1	-	TGTGCCAGCAGTGTAGCTCTAGCGGGGGGACCCCAAGAGACCCAGTACTTC	CASSVALAGGPQETQYF